Below, 5 T cell receptor beta chains from the same sample are listed, as sequenced in a study of blood T cell repertoires in COVID-19. Here immunoSEQ multiplex PCR was the method, and the copy in TCRdb shows in-frame clones only, minus some. The data hold 250,000 to 300,000 clones, with around 90% observed a single time. The sequencing sample was made of PBMCs or T cells enriched from blood (not recorded which). All receptors come from a woman in her twenties or thirties who had recovered from COVID-19.

In DNA, the CDR3 is TGTGCCAGCAGCCAAAACACCGGGACAGGGGATAATGGCTACACCTTC. This gives the protein CASSQNTGTGDNGYTF. V is TRBV3-1 (or the pseudogene TRBV3-2) and J is TRBJ1-2; 10 bases line up with TRBD1. The germline V gene encodes CDR1 LGHDT and CDR2 YNNKEL (reference sequence). V lost 2 bases and J lost 6; bases outside the gene matches: 9. The CDR3 consists of 16 residues.

V is TRBV5-4 and J is TRBJ2-5; the match to TRBD1 covers 8 bases. The CDR3 consists of 16 residues. The trim removed 3 bases at V and 5 bases at J, leaving 12 bases unmatched. In germline, CDR1 is SGHNT, CDR2 YYREEE (reference sequence). CDR3 sequence reads: CASSSIDQGAGETQYF. CDR3 coding DNA: TGTGCCAGCAGCTCGATAGACCAGGGGGCCGGGGAGACCCAGTACTTC.

The chain carries TRBV19 and TRBJ1-5; no clear D. The CDR3 is made up of 15 amino acids. Germline loops: CDR1 LNHDA, CDR2 SQIVND (reference sequence). Trimming pared 6 bases from V and 7 bases from J, leaving 19 bases between. The CDR3 nucleotides read TGTGCCAGTAGCATCGCCGTGAGACTAAGCCAGCCCCAGCATTTT. This gives the protein CASSIAVRLSQPQHF.

This chain uses TRBV18 with TRBJ1-5; D is unresolved. The V end was cut by 5 bases, the J end by 4 bases, with 6 bases between. The V gene's germline CDR1 is KGHSH and CDR2 LQKENI. This CDR3 has 12 residues. The CDR3 loop reads CASSARNQPQHF. In nucleotides, the CDR3 is TGTGCCAGCTCAGCCAGAAATCAGCCCCAGCATTTT.

The chain recombines TRBV2 with TRBJ1-1, with 9 bases identical to TRBD1. The CDR3 loop spans 12 amino acids. Germline assignment: CDR1 SNHLY and CDR2 FYNNEI. V trimming: 6 bases; J trimming: 8 bases; junction bases outside the gene matches: 4. CDR3 protein: CASRGTGIEAFF. As DNA, the CDR3 is TGTGCCAGCAGAGGGACAGGGATCGAAGCTTTCTTT.